This TCR beta chain was documented in a study of cytomegalovirus exposure and HLA in healthy donors. Germline-derived CDR1 and CDR2 are KGHSH and LQKENI. The ends were cut back, 5 bases at V and 7 bases at J, with 14 bases in the middle. The CDR3 is 13 residues long. The PCR was carried out with 60 Vbeta primers and 13 Jbeta primers. TCRdb's table, derived via immunoSEQ multiplex PCR, lists solely in-frame clones and lacks some. Its table records approximately 140,000 clones. As for this clone: Its antigen is unidentified.

Points from the study as a whole: TRBV6-2, TRBV6-3 and some other V segments were unresolvable in 87-base-pair reads.

The sequencing sample was made of PBMCs. The source is a woman aged 40-49 years in good health and CMV-seronegative. V usage is TRBV18 and J usage is TRBJ1-1; D might be TRBD1 (5 bases). CDR3 bases: TGTGCCAGCTCATCCAGGAATACAGGTGAAGCTTTCTTT. Its protein product is CASSSRNTGEAFF.